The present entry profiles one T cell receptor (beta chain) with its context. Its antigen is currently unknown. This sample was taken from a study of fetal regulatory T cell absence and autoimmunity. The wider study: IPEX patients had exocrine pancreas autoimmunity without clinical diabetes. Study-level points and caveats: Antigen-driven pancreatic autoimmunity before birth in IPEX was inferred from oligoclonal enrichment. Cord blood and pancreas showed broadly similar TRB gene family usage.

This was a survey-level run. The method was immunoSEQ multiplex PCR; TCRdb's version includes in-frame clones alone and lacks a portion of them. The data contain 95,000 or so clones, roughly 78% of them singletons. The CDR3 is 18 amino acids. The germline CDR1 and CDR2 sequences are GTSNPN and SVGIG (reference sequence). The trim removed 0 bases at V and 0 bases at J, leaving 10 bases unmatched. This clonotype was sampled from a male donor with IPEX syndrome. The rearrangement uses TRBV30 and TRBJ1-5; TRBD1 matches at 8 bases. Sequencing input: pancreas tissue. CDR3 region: CAWSVDRLDRVSNQPQHF. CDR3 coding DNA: TGTGCCTGGAGTGTGGATAGGTTGGACAGGGTTAGCAATCAGCCCCAGCATTTT.